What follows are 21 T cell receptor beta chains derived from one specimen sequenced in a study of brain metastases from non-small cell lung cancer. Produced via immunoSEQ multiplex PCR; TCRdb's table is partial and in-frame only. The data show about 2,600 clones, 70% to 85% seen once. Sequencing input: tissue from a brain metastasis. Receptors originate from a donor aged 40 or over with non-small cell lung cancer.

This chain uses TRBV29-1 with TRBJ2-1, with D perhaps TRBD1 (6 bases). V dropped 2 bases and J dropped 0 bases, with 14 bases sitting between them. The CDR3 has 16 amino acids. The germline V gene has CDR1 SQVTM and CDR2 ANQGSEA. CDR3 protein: CSVETGQPSSYNEQFF. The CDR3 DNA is TGCAGCGTTGAAACAGGGCAACCTAGCTCCTACAATGAGCAGTTCTTC.

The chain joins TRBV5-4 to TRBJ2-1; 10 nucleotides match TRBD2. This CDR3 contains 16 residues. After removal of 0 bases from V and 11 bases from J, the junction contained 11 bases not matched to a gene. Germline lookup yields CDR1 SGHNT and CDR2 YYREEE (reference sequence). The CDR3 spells CASSLGSGGPVNKQFF. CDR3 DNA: TGTGCCAGCAGCTTGGGTAGCGGGGGGCCCGTTAATAAGCAGTTCTTC. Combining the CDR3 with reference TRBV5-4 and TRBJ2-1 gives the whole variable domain ETGVTQSPTHLIKTRGQQVTLRCSSQSGHNTVSWYQQALGQGPQFIFQYYREEENGRGNFPPRFSGLQFPNYSSELNVNALELDDSALYLCASSLGSGGPVNKQFFGPGTRLTVL.

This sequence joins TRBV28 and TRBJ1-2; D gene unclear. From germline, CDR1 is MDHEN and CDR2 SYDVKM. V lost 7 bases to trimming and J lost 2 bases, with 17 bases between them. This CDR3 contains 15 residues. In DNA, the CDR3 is TGTGCCAGCACGGGCGCGGGGATAGGAAACTATGGCTACACCTTC. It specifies CASTGAGIGNYGYTF.

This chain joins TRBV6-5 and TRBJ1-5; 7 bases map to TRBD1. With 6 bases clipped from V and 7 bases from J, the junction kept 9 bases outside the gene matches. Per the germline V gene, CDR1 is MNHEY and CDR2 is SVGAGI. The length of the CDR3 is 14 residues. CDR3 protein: CASRGAGGEQPQHF. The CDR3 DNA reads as TGTGCCAGCAGGGGGGCAGGGGGAGAGCAGCCCCAGCATTTT.

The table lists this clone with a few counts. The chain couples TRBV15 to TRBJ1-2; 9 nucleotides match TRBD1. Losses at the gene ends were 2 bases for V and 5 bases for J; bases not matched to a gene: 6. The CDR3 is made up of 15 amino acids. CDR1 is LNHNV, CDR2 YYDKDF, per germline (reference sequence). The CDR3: CATSRTGTGNYGYTF. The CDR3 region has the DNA TGTGCCACCAGCAGAACCGGGACAGGGAATTATGGCTACACCTTC.

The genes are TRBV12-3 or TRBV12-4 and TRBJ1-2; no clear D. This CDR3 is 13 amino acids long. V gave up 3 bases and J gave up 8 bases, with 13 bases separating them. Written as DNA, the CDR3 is TGTGCCAGCAGTTTTAAGCCAAACGGGGGCTACACCTTC. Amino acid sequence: CASSFKPNGGYTF.

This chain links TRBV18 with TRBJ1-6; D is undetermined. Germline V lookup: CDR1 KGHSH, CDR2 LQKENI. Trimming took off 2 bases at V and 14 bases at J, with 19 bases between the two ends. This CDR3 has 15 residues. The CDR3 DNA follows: TGTGCCAGCTCACCAAGTGGCAGCCCTTTTGAAACCCTCCACTTT. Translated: CASSPSGSPFETLHF.

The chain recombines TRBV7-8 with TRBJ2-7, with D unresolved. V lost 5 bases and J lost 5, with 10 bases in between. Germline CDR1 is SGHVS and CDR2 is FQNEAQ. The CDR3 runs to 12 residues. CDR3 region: CASSPDPNEQYF. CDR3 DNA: TGTGCCAGCAGCCCGGACCCCAACGAGCAGTACTTC.

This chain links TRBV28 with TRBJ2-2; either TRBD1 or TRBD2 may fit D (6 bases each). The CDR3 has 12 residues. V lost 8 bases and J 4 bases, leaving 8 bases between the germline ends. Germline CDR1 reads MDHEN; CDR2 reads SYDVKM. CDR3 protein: CASGGLTGELFF. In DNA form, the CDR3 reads TGTGCCAGCGGGGGGCTCACCGGGGAGCTGTTTTTT.

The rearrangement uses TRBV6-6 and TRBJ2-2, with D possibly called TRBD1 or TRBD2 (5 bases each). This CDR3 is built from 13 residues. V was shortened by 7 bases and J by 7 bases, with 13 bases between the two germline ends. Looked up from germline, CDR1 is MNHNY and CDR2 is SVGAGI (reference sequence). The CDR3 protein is CASTWYGGGELFF. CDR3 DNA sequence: TGTGCCAGCACTTGGTATGGGGGCGGGGAGCTGTTTTTT.

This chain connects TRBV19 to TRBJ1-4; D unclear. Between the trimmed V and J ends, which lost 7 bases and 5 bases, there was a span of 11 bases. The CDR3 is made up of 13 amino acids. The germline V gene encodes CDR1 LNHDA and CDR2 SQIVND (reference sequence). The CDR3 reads CASTPGVNEKLFF. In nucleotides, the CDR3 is TGTGCCAGTACACCGGGCGTCAATGAAAAACTGTTTTTT.

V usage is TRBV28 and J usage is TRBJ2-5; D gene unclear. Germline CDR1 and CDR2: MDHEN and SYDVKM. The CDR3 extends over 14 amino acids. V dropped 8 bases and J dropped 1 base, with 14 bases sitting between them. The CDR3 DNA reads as TGTGCCAGCCGCCGGAATCCCATCCAAGAGACCCAGTACTTC. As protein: CASRRNPIQETQYF.

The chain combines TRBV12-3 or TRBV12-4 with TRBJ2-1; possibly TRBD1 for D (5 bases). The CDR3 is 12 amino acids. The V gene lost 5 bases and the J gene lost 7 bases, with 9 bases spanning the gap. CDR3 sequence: CASSPTANEQFF. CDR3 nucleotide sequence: TGTGCCAGCAGTCCGACAGCGAATGAGCAGTTCTTC.

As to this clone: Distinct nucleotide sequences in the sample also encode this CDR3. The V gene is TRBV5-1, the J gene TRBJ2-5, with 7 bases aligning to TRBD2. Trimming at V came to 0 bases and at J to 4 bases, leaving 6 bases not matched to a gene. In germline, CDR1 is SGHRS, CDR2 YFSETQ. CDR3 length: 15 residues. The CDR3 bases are TGCGCCAGCAGCTTGGCGGGGGGAGATGGAGAGACCCAGTACTTC. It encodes CASSLAGGDGETQYF.

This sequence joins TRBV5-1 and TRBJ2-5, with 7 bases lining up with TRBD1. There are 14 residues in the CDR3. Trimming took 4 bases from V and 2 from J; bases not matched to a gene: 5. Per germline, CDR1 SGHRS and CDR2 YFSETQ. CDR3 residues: CASSQGTAQETQYF. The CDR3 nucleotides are TGCGCCAGCAGCCAAGGGACAGCTCAAGAGACCCAGTACTTC.

The CDR3 DNA reads TGTGCCAGCAGCTTAAAAAACAAAAAAGAGACCCAGTACTTC. Translated: CASSLKNKKETQYF. The gene calls are TRBV7-8 and TRBJ2-5, with no clear D. With 2 bases removed from V and 3 bases from J, the gap between germline ends came to 10 bases. CDR3 length: 14 residues. Germline CDR1 is SGHVS and CDR2 is FQNEAQ.

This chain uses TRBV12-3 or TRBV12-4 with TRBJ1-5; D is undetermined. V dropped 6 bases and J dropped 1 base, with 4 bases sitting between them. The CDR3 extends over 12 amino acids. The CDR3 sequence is CASRISNQPQHF. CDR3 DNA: TGTGCCAGCAGGATAAGCAATCAGCCCCAGCATTTT.

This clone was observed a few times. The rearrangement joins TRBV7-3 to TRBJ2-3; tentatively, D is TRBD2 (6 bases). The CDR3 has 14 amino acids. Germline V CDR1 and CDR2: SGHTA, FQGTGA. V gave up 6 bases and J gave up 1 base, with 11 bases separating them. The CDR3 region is CASSRRRGTDTQYF. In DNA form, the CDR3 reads TGTGCCAGCAGTCGGCGGAGGGGCACAGATACGCAGTATTTT.

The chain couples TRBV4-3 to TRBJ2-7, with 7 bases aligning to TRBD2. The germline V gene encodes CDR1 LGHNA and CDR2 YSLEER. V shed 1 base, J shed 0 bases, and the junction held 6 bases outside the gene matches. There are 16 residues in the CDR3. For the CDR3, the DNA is TGCGCCAGCAGCCAAGGAGCAGGGAGGGACTCCTACGAGCAGTACTTC. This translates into CASSQGAGRDSYEQYF.

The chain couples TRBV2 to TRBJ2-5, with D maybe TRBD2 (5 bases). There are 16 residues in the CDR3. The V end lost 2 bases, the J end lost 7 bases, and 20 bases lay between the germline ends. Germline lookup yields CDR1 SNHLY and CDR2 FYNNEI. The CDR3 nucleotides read TGTGCCAGCAGTGAACTGCCTAGCCCCGACTTGGGGACCCAGTACTTC. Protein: CASSELPSPDLGTQYF.

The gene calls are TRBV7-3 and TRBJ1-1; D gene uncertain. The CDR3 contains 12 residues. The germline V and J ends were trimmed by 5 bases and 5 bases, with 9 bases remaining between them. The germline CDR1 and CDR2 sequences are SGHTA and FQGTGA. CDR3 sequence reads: CASSLLDTEAFF. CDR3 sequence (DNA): TGTGCCAGCAGCCTGCTCGATACTGAAGCTTTCTTT.